The subject of this entry is one TCR beta chain. The antigen is undetermined. The CDR3 has 17 residues. Germline V gene data show CDR1 as GTSNPN and CDR2 as SVGIG (reference sequence). V lost 2 bases and J lost 0, with 17 bases in between. TCRdb's table, derived via immunoSEQ multiplex PCR, lists solely in-frame clones and lacks some. The top ten hold about 7.4% of the sample, which has 30,000 to 35,000 clones, 85% to 95% seen once. This specimen belongs to a study of T cells in tuberculosis. Study background: T cells were selected with CD1B tetramers loaded with glucose monomycolate.

Study findings and constraints: Active tuberculosis cases were adults; controls were adolescents. Shorter CDR3-alpha in active tuberculosis partly drove smaller distances.

This TCR derives from a donor aged 10-29 years with latent tuberculosis or without tuberculosis infection. Some clones in this sample may be carry-over from other donors' samples. The sample comprised PBMCs. This rearrangement joins TRBV30 to TRBJ1-3; D may be TRBD1 (5 bases). CDR3 region: CAWSTRTPGLSGNTIYF. The CDR3 coding sequence is TGTGCCTGGAGTACCCGAACGCCGGGACTCTCTGGAAACACCATATATTTT.